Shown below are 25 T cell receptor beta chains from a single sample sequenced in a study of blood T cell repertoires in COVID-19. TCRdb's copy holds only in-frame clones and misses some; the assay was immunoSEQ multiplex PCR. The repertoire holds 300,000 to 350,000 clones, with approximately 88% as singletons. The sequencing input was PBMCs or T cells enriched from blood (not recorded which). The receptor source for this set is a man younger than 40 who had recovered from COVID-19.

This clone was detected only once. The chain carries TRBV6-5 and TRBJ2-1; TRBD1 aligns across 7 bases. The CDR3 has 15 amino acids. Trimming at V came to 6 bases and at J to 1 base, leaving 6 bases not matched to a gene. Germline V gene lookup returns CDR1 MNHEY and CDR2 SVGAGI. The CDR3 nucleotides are TGTGCCAGCAGGGGACAGACACCATCCTACAATGAGCAGTTCTTC. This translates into CASRGQTPSYNEQFF.

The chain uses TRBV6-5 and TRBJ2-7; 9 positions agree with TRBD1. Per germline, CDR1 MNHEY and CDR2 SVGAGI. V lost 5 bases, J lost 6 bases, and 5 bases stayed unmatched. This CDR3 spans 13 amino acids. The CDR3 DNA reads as TGTGCCAGCAGTACCTCGGACAGGGGCGAGCAGTACTTC. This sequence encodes CASSTSDRGEQYF.

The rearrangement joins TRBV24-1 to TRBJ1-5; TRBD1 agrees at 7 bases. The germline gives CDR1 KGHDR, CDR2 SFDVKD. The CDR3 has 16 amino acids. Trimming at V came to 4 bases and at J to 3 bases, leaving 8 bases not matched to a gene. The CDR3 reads CATSDRMDRFNQPQHF. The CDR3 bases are TGTGCCACCAGTGACCGGATGGACAGGTTCAATCAGCCCCAGCATTTT.

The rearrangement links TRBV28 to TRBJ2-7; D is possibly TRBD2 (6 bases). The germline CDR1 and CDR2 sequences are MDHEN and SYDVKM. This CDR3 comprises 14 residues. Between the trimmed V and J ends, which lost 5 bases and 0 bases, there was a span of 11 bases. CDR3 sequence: CASSAPGSSYEQYF. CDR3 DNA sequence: TGTGCCAGCAGTGCCCCCGGGAGCTCCTACGAGCAGTACTTC.

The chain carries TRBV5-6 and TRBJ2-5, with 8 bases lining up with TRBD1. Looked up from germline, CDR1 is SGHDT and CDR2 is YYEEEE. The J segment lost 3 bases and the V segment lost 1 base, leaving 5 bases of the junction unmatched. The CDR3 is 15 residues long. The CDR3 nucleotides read TGTGCCAGCAGCTTGAAGACAGGGGAGAAAGAGACCCAGTACTTC. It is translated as CASSLKTGEKETQYF.

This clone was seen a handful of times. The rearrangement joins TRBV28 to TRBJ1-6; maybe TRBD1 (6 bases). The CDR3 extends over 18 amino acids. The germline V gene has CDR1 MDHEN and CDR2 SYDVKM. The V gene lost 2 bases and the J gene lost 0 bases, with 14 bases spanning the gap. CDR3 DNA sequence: TGTGCCAGCAGTTTAGCTGACAGGCTTAGCTCCTATAATTCACCCCTCCACTTT. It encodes CASSLADRLSSYNSPLHF.

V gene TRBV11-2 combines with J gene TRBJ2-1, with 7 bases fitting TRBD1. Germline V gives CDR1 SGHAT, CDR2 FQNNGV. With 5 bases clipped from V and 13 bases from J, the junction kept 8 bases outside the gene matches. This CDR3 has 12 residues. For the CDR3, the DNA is TGTGCCAGCAGCCCCCCCAGGGGGAGCCAGTTCTTC. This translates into CASSPPRGSQFF. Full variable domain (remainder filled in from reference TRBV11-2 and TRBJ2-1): EAGVAQSPRYKIIEKRQSVAFWCNPISGHATLYWYQQILGQGPKLLIQFQNNGVVDDSQLPKDRFSAERLKGVDSTLKIQPAKLEDSAVYLCASSPPRGSQFFGPGTRLTVL.

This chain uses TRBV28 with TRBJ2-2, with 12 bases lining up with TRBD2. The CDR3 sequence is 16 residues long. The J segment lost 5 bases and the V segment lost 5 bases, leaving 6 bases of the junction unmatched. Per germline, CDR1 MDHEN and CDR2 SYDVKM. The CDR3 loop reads CASSPPSGGATGELFF. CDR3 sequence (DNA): TGTGCCAGCAGTCCCCCTAGCGGGGGGGCGACCGGGGAGCTGTTTTTT.

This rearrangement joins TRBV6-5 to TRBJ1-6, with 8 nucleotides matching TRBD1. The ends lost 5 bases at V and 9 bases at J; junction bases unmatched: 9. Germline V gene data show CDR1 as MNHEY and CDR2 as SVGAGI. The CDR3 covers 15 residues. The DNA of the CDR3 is TGTGCCAGCAGTCTCAGGACAGGGTGGGGTTCACCCCTCCACTTT. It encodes CASSLRTGWGSPLHF.

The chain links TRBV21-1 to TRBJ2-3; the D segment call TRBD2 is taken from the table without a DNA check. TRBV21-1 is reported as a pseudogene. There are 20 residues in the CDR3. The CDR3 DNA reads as TGTGCCAGCAGTCCTAGTCTTGGGACTAGCGGGGGGATTAGCACAGATACGCAGTATTTT. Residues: CASSPSLGTSGGISTDTQYF.

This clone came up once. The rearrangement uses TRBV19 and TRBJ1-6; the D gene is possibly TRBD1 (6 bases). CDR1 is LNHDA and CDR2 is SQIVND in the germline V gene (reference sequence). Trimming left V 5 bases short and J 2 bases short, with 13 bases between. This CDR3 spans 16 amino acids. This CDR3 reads CASSAQGATYNSPLHF. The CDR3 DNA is TGTGCCAGTAGTGCACAGGGAGCAACCTATAATTCACCCCTCCACTTT. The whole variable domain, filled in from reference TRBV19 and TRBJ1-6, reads DGGITQSPKYLFRKEGQNVTLSCEQNLNHDAMYWYRQDPGQGLRLIYYSQIVNDFQKGDIAEGYSVSREKKESFPLTVTSAQKNPTAFYLCASSAQGATYNSPLHFGNGTRLTVT.

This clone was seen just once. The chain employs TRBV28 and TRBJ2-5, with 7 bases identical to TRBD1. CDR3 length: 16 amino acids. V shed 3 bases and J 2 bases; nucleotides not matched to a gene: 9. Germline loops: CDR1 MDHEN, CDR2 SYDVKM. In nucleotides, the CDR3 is TGTGCCAGCAGTTTGGCTGACAGGGAGATACAAGAGACCCAGTACTTC. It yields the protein CASSLADREIQETQYF.

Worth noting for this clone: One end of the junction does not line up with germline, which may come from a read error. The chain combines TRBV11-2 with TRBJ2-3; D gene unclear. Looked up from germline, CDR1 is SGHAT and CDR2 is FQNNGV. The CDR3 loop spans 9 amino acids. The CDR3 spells CASSSRCTF. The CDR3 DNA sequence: TGTGCCAGCAGCTCGCGATGCACCTTT.

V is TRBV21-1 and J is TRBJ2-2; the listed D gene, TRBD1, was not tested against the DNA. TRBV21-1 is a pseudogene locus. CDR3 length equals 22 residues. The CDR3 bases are TGTGCCAGCAGCAAAGCCAGGCCAGCCCTCTCCAACTCTCGAATAAACACCGGGGAGCTGTTTTTT. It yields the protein CASSKARPALSNSRINTGELFF.

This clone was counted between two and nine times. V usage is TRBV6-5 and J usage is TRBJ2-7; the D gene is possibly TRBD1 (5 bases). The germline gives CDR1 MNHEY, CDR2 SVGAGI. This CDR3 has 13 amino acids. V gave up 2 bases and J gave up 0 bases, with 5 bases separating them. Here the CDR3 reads CASSYDSSYEQYF. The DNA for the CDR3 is TGTGCCAGCAGTTACGACAGCTCCTACGAGCAGTACTTC.

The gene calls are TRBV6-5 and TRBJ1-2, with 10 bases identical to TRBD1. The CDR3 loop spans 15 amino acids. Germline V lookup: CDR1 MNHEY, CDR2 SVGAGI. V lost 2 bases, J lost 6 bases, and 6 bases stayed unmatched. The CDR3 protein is CASSYGQTGGDGYTF. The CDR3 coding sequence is TGTGCCAGCAGTTACGGCCAGACAGGGGGCGATGGCTACACCTTC.

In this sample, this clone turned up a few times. The CDR3 protein is CAWSVRGTGSGNTIYF. The CDR3 DNA reads TGTGCCTGGAGTGTAAGGGGGACAGGCTCTGGAAACACCATATATTTT. The genes are TRBV30 and TRBJ1-3; 8 positions match TRBD1. V dropped 0 bases and J dropped 0; count of bases not matched to a gene: 4. Germline V CDR1 and CDR2: GTSNPN, SVGIG (reference sequence). CDR3 size: 16 residues.

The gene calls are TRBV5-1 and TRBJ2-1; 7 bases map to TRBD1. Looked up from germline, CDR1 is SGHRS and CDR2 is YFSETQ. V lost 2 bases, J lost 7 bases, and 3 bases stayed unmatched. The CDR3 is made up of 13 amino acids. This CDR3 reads CASSLQGTNEQFF. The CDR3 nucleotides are TGCGCCAGCAGCTTACAGGGGACGAATGAGCAGTTCTTC. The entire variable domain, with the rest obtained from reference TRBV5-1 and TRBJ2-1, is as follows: KAGVTQTPRYLIKTRGQQVTLSCSPISGHRSVSWYQQTPGQGLQFLFEYFSETQRNKGNFPGRFSGRQFSNSRSEMNVSTLELGDSALYLCASSLQGTNEQFFGPGTRLTVL.

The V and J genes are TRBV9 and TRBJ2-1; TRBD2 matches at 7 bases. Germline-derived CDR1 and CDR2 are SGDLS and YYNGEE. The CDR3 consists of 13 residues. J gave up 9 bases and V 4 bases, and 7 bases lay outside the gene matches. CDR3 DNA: TGTGCCAGCAGCCTAGGATGGGGGGGTGAGCAGTTCTTC. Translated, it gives CASSLGWGGEQFF. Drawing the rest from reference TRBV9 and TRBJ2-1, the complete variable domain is DSGVTQTPKHLITATGQRVTLRCSPRSGDLSVYWYQQSLDQGLQFLIQYYNGEERAKGNILERFSAQQFPDLHSELNLSSLELGDSALYFCASSLGWGGEQFFGPGTRLTVL.

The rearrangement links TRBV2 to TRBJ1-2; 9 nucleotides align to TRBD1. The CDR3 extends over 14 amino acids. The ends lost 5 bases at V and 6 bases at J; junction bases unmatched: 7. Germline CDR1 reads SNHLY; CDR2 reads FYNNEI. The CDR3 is CASSNKQGANGYTF. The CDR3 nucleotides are TGTGCCAGCAGTAATAAACAGGGGGCAAATGGCTACACCTTC. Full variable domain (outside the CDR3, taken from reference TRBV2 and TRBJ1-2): EPEVTQTPSHQVTQMGQEVILRCVPISNHLYFYWYRQILGQKVEFLVSFYNNEISEKSEIFDDQFSVERPDGSNFTLKIRSTKLEDSAMYFCASSNKQGANGYTFGSGTRLTVV.

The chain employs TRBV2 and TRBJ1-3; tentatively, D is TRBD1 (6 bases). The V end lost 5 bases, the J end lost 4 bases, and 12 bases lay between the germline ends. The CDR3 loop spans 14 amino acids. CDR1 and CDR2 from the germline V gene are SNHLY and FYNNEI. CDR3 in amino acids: CASSPEQGGNTIYF. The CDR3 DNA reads TGTGCCAGCAGTCCGGAACAGGGAGGAAACACCATATATTTT. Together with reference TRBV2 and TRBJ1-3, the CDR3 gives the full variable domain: EPEVTQTPSHQVTQMGQEVILRCVPISNHLYFYWYRQILGQKVEFLVSFYNNEISEKSEIFDDQFSVERPDGSNFTLKIRSTKLEDSAMYFCASSPEQGGNTIYFGEGSWLTVV.

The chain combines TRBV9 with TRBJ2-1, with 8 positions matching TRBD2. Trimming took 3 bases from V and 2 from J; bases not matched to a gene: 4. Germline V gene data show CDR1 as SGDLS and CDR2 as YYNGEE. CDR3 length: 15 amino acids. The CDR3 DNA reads TGTGCCAGCAGCGAGAGAGCGGGGGCCTACAATGAGCAGTTCTTC. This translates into CASSERAGAYNEQFF.

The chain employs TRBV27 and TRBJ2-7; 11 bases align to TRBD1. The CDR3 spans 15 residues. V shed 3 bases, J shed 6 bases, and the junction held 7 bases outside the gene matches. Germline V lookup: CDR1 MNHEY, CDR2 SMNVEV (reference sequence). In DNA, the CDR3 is TGTGCCAGCAGTTTCTCCTCTGGGACAGGGGGCGAGCAGTACTTC. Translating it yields CASSFSSGTGGEQYF.

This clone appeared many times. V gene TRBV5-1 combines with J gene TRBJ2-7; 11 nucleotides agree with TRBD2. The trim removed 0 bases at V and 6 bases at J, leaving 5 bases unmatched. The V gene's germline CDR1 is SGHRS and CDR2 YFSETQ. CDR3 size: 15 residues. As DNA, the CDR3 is TGCGCCAGCAGCTTGGTACTAGCGGGGGAAGGCGAGCAGTACTTC. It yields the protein CASSLVLAGEGEQYF. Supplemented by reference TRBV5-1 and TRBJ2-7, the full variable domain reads KAGVTQTPRYLIKTRGQQVTLSCSPISGHRSVSWYQQTPGQGLQFLFEYFSETQRNKGNFPGRFSGRQFSNSRSEMNVSTLELGDSALYLCASSLVLAGEGEQYFGPGTRLTVT.

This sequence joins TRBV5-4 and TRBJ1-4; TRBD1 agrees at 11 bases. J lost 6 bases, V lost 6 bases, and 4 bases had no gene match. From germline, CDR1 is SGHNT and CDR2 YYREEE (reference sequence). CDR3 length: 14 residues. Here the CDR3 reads CASTRTGGDEKLFF. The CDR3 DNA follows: TGTGCCAGCACCCGGACAGGGGGCGATGAAAAACTGTTTTTT.